Shown below are 12 T cell receptor beta chains from a single sample sequenced in a study of control samples from healthy donors and cancer patients. The method was immunoSEQ multiplex PCR; TCRdb's version includes in-frame clones alone and lacks a portion of them. The data hold 150,000 or so clones, with roughly 92% observed a single time. Sequencing was carried out using blood. All receptors come from a man between 18 and 35 years old in good health.

This clone was recorded only once. The V gene is TRBV5-1, the J gene TRBJ2-5, with D tentatively TRBD1 (6 bases). Germline CDR1 reads SGHRS; CDR2 reads YFSETQ. This CDR3 is 18 amino acids long. V was trimmed by 0 bases and J by 1 base, leaving 19 bases between them. This CDR3 reads CASSLVGALGSGQETQYF. In DNA, the CDR3 is TGCGCCAGCAGCTTGGTGGGGGCGCTAGGGTCTGGCCAAGAGACCCAGTACTTC.

V is TRBV5-1 and J is TRBJ1-1, with a possible D match to TRBD1 (5 bases). Trimming shortened V by 0 bases and J by 1 base, and 10 bases separated the two germline ends. The CDR3 covers 15 residues. From germline, CDR1 is SGHRS and CDR2 YFSETQ. The CDR3 is CASSLGWGTNTEAFF. CDR3 nucleotides: TGCGCCAGCAGCTTGGGCTGGGGCACGAACACTGAAGCTTTCTTT.

CDR3 in DNA: TGTGCCATCAGTGACGAGGGAGATGGCTACACCTTC. Protein: CAISDEGDGYTF. This chain connects TRBV10-3 to TRBJ1-2, with unresolved D. V shed 3 bases and J shed 6 bases, with 8 bases lying between them. This CDR3 spans 12 amino acids. Per germline, CDR1 ENHRY and CDR2 SYGVKD.

In this sample, this clone turned up a few times. This rearrangement joins TRBV4-1 to TRBJ2-7; weak D call: TRBD2 (5 bases). Trimming took 0 bases from V and 2 from J, leaving 11 bases between them. CDR1 is MGHRA and CDR2 is YSYEKL in the germline V gene. This CDR3 is built from 15 residues. Here the CDR3 reads CASSQDIGNPYEQYF. The CDR3 DNA reads TGCGCCAGCAGCCAAGATATCGGGAACCCCTACGAGCAGTACTTC.

V usage is TRBV6-5 and J usage is TRBJ2-1; D is possibly TRBD1 (5 bases). The CDR3 contains 13 residues. Germline V CDR1 and CDR2: MNHEY, SVGAGI. V was shortened by 8 bases and J by 3 bases, with 11 bases between the two germline ends. The CDR3 protein is CASATGYYNEQFF. For the CDR3, the DNA is TGTGCCAGCGCAACAGGTTACTACAATGAGCAGTTCTTC.

The chain uses TRBV11-3 and TRBJ2-1, with 7 bases aligning to TRBD1. The CDR3 loop spans 14 amino acids. Germline CDR1 reads SGHNT; CDR2 reads YENEEA. V was pared by 5 bases and J by 6 bases, with 7 bases of the junction left unmatched. The chain's CDR3 is CASSLPGQLNEQFF. Here the CDR3 DNA reads TGTGCCAGCAGCCTTCCGGGACAGCTCAATGAGCAGTTCTTC.

The chain employs TRBV7-9 and TRBJ1-1, with D unresolved. Trimming cost V 5 bases and J 4 bases, with 11 bases left between them. The CDR3 extends over 13 amino acids. The germline gives CDR1 SEHNR, CDR2 FQNEAQ (reference sequence). As DNA, the CDR3 is TGTGCCAGCAGCCGATCCAGAACCACTGAAGCTTTCTTT. Translating it yields CASSRSRTTEAFF. Using reference TRBV7-9 and TRBJ1-1 for the parts outside the CDR3, the full variable domain is DTGVSQNPRHKITKRGQNVTFRCDPISEHNRLYWYRQTLGQGPEFLTYFQNEAQLEKSRLLSDRFSAERPKGSFSTLEIQRTEQGDSAMYLCASSRSRTTEAFFGQGTRLTVV.

This clone was seen only once. The rearrangement joins TRBV2 to TRBJ2-1; D unresolved. V lost 7 bases and J lost 4, with 5 bases in between. Looked up from germline, CDR1 is SNHLY and CDR2 is FYNNEI. The CDR3 extends over 11 amino acids. As DNA, the CDR3 is TGTGCCAGCACTTTGTACAATGAGCAGTTCTTC. Protein product: CASTLYNEQFF.

This clone was picked up one time. The J gene is TRBJ1-4, the V gene TRBV12-3 or TRBV12-4, with D unresolved. V was cut by 6 bases and J by 5 bases, with 10 bases left in between. This CDR3 region has 13 residues. CDR3 coding DNA: TGTGCCAGCAGCCTAACTCTAAATGAAAAACTGTTTTTT. Protein product: CASSLTLNEKLFF.

The genes are TRBV29-1 and TRBJ2-1; the match to TRBD2 covers 8 bases. Germline CDR1 and CDR2: SQVTM and ANQGSEA. CDR3 length: 11 amino acids. V trimming: 4 bases; J trimming: 15 bases; junction bases outside the gene matches: 8. The CDR3 here is CSVVQGGGRFF. In DNA form, the CDR3 reads TGCAGCGTTGTACAGGGCGGGGGGCGGTTCTTC.

This chain joins TRBV12-2 and TRBJ1-1; the table assigns TRBD1, which was not confirmed against the DNA. TRBV12-2 has pseudogene status. This CDR3 has 15 residues. CDR3 in amino acids: CASRQKGQPNTEAFF. The CDR3 DNA is TGTGCAAGTCGCCAAAAGGGACAGCCAAACACTGAAGCTTTCTTT.

This chain uses TRBV18 with TRBJ2-2; D is undetermined. The CDR3 is 12 amino acids. V was trimmed by 3 bases and J by 7 bases, leaving 6 bases between them. The germline gives CDR1 KGHSH, CDR2 LQKENI. CDR3 sequence reads: CASSPRFGELFF. The DNA for the CDR3 is TGTGCCAGCTCACCGCGGTTCGGGGAGCTGTTTTTT.